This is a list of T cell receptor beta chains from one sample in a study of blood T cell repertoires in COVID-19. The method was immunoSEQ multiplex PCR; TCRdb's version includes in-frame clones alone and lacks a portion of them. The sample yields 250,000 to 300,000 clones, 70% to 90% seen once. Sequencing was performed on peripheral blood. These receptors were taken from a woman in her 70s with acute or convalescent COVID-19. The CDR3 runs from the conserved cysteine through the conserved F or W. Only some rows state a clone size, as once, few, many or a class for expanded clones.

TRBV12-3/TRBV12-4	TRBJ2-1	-	CASTLGRGQFF
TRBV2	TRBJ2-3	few	CASSEGGGPTDTQYF
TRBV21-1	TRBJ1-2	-	CASSKEGKDGYTF
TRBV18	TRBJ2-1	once	CASSRRGASDEQFF
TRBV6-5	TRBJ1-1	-	CASSYARNTEAFF
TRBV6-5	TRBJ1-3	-	CATRQGSGNTIYF
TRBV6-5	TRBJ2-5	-	CASSPASGAETQYF
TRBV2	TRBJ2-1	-	CASSDWRGYNEQFF
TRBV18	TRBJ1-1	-	CASSMGGSNTEAFF
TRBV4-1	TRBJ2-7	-	CASSQERGPYEQYF
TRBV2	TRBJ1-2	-	CASSVSGYTF
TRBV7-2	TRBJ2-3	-	CASSLRGLAGATGDTQYF
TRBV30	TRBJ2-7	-	CAWSVGGQSYEQYF
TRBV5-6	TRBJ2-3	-	CASSLVGDRRLATQYF
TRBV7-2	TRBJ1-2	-	CASSPGGEFYGYTF
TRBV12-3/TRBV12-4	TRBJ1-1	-	CASSLDRTAFF
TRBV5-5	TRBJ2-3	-	CASSLVGAKDTQYF
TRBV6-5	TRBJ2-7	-	CASWSTSGSYEQYF
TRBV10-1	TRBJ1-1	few	CASSEGTSTEAFF
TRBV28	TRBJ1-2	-	CASITGGGKGYTF
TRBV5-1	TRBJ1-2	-	CASSGGNYGYTF
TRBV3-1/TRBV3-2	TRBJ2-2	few	CASSRQHTGELFF
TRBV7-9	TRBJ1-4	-	CASSLRGTGGIEKLFF
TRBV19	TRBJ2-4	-	CASSIEYGGWDIQYF
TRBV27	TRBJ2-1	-	CATSGGQYNEQFF
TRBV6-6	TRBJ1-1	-	CASSFQWNTEAFF
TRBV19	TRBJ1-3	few	CASSIDGSPGQISGNTIYF
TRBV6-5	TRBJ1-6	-	CASSPGQGSSPLHF
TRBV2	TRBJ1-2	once	CASRQLGYGYTF
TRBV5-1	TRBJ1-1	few	CASSLEGGLTEAFF
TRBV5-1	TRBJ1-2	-	CASSPRGVRGGNGYTF
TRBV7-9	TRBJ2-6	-	CASSLDRQGTGANVLTF
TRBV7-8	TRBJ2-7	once	CASSLESRAGEQYF
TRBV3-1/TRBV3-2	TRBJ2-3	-	CASSRSGGATDTQYF
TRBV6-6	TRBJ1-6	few	CASREDLSPLHF
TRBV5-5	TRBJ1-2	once	CASSLAIHSSNYGYTF
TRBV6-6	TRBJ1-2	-	CASSGGSLYGYTF
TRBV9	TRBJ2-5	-	CASSVGGTQYF
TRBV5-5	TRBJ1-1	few	CASSFHSNTEAFF
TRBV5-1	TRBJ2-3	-	CASSLVGASWDTQYF
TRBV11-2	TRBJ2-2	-	CASSPTNPAGELFF
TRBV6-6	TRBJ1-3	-	CASRPRSLADTIYF
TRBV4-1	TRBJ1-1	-	CASSQGNSPEAFF
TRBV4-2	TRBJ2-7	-	CASSRPRDTSYEQYF
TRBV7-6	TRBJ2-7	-	CASSLSAGARSYEQYF
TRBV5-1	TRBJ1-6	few	CASSYSGTGLDSPLHF
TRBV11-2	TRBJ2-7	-	CASSSGQGAYEQYF
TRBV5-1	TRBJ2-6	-	CASSYGQASGANVLTF
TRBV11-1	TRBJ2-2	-	CASRELAGANTGELFF